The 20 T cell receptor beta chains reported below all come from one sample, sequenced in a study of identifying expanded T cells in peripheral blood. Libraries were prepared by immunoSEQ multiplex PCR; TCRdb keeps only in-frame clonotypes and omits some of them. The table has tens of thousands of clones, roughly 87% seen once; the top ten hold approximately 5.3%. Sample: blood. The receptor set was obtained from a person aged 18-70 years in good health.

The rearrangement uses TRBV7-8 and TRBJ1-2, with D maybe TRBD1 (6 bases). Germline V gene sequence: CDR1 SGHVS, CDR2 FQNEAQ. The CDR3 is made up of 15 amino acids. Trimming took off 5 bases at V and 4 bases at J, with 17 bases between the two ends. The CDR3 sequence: CASSPGTGAGYGYTF. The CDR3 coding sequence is TGTGCCAGCAGCCCTGGCACGGGGGCTGGCTATGGCTACACCTTC.

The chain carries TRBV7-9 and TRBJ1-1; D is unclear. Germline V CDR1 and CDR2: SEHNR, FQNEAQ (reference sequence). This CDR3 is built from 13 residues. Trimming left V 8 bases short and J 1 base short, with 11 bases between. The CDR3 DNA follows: TGTGCCAGCGAACTGAAGGGGAACACTGAAGCTTTCTTT. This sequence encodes CASELKGNTEAFF.

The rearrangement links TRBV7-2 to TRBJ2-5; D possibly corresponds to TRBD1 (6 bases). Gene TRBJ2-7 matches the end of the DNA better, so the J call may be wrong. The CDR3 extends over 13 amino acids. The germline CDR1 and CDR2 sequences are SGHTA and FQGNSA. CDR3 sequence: CASSSRRGYEQYF. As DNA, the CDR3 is TGTGCCAGCAGCTCCCGCAGGGGCTACGAGCAGTACTTC.

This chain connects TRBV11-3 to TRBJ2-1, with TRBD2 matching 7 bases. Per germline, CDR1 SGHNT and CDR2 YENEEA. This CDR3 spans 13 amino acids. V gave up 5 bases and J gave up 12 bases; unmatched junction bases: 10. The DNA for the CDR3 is TGTGCCAGCAGCCCACAAGGGAGGGTAGGGCAGTTCTTC. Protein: CASSPQGRVGQFF.

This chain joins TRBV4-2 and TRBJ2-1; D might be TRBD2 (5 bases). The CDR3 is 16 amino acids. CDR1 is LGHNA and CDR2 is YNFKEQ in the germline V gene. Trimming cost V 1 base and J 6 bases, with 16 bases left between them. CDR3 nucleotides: TGTGCCAGCAGCCAAGGTGAAGGGCGGGCCCTCAATGAGCAGTTCTTC. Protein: CASSQGEGRALNEQFF.

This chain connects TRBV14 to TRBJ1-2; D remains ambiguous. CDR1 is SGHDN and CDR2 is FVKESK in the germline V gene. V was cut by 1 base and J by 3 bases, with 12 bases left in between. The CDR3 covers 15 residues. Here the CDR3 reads CASSQVQGRYYGYTF. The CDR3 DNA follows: TGTGCCAGCAGCCAAGTTCAAGGGAGATACTATGGCTACACCTTC.

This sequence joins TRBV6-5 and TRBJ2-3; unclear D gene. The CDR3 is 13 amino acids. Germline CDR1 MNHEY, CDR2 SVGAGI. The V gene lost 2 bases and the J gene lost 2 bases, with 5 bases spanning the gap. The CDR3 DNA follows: TGTGCCAGCAGTTACGGGATCACAGATACGCAGTATTTT. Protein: CASSYGITDTQYF.

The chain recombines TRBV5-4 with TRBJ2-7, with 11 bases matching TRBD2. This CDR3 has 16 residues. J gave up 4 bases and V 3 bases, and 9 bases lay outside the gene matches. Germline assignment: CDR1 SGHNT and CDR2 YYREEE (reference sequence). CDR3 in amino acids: CASSSPTGTSGYEQYF. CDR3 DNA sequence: TGTGCCAGCAGCTCCCCTACCGGGACTAGCGGTTACGAGCAGTACTTC.

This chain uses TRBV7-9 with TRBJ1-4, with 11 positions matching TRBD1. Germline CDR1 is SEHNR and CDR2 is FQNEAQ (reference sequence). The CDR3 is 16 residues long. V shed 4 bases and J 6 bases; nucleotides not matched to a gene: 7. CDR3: CASSSPRTGGDEKLFF. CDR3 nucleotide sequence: TGTGCCAGCAGCTCCCCTCGGACAGGGGGCGATGAAAAACTGTTTTTT.

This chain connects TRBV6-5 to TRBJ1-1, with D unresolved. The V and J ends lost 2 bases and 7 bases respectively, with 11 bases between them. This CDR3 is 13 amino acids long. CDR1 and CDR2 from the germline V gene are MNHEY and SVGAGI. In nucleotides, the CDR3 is TGTGCCAGCAGTTACAAGGGAGACGGTGAAGCTTTCTTT. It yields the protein CASSYKGDGEAFF.

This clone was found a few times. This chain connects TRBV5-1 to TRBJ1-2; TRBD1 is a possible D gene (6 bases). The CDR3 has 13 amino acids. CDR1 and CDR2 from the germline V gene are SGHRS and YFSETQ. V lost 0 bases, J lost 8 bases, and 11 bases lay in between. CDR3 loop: CASSLVGAAGYTF. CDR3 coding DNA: TGCGCCAGCAGCTTGGTGGGGGCGGCGGGCTACACCTTC.

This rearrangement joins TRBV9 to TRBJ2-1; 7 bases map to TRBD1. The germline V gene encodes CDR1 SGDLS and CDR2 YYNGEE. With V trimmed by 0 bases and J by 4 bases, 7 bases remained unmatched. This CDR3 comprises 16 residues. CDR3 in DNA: TGTGCCAGCAGCGTAGTAGGGGGCACTGTTTACAATGAGCAGTTCTTC. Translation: CASSVVGGTVYNEQFF. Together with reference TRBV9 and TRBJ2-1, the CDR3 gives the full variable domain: DSGVTQTPKHLITATGQRVTLRCSPRSGDLSVYWYQQSLDQGLQFLIQYYNGEERAKGNILERFSAQQFPDLHSELNLSSLELGDSALYFCASSVVGGTVYNEQFFGPGTRLTVL.

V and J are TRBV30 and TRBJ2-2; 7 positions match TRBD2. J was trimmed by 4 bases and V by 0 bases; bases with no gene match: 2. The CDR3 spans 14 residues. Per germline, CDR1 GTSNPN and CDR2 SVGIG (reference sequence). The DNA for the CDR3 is TGTGCCTGGAGTGTACTAGCGCTCACCGGGGAGCTGTTTTTT. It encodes CAWSVLALTGELFF.

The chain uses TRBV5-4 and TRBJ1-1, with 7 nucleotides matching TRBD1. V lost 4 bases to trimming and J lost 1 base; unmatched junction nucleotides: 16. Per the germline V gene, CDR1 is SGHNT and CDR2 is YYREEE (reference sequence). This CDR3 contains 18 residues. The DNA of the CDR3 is TGTGCCAGCAGCCCAGCGTTGACAGGGCCCTCCGCGAACACTGAAGCTTTCTTT. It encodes CASSPALTGPSANTEAFF.

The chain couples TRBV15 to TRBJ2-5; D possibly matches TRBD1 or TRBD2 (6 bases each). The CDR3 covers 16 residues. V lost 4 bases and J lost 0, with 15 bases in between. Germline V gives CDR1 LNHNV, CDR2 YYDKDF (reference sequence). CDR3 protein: CATSILGAGNQETQYF. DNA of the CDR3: TGTGCCACCAGCATACTGGGGGCGGGAAACCAAGAGACCCAGTACTTC.

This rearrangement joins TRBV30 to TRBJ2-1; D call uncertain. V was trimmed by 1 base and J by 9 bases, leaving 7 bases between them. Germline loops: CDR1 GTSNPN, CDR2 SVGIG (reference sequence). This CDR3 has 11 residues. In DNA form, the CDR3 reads TGTGCCTGGAGTGGAAAAGGTGAGCAGTTCTTC. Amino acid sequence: CAWSGKGEQFF. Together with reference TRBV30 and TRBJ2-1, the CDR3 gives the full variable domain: SQTIHQWPATLVQPVGSPLSLECTVEGTSNPNLYWYRQAAGRGLQLLFYSVGIGQISSEVPQNLSASRPQDRQFILSSKKLLLSDSGFYLCAWSGKGEQFFGPGTRLTVL.

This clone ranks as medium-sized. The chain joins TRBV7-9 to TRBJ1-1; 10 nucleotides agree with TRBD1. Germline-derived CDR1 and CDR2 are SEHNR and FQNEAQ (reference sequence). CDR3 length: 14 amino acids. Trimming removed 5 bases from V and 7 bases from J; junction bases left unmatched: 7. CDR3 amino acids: CASSPRGTGDEAFF. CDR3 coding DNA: TGTGCCAGCAGCCCCAGGGGGACAGGGGATGAAGCTTTCTTT.

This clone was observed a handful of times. The CDR3 sequence: CASSTRGDRGGSGNEQFF. CDR3 in DNA: TGTGCCAGCAGCACACGAGGCGACAGGGGAGGATCGGGCAATGAGCAGTTCTTC. This rearrangement joins TRBV7-8 to TRBJ2-1; 8 positions match TRBD1. CDR1 and CDR2 (germline): SGHVS, FQNEAQ. Trimming cost V 5 bases and J 6 bases; bases outside gene matches: 18. The length of the CDR3 is 18 residues.

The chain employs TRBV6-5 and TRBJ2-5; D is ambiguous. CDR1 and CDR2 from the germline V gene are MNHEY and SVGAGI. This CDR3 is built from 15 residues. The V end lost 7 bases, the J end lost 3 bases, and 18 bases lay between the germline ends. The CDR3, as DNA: TGTGCCAGCAAAACACGGAATCGAGGTGAAGAGACCCAGTACTTC. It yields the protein CASKTRNRGEETQYF.

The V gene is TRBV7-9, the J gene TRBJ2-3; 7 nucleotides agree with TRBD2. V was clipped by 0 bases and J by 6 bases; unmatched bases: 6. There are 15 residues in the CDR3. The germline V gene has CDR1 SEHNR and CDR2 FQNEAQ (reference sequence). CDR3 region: CASSLAGPGGDTQYF. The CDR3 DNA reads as TGTGCCAGCAGCTTAGCGGGCCCCGGGGGGGATACGCAGTATTTT.